The rows below give T cell receptor beta chains drawn from one sample of a study of CD8 T cells in Susac syndrome. Each CDR3 protein gets one entry after TCRdb re-called the immunoSEQ multiplex PCR reads with MiXCR. This sample yields fewer than 350,000 distinct CDR3 sequences, of which about 91% are seen a single time; more than 0.06% belongs to the top ten. Sequenced material: CD4+ T cells from PBMCs. These receptor sequences come from a human donor with multiple sclerosis. The CDR3 runs from the conserved cysteine through the conserved F or W. The D gene is left open where the match is weak. Not all rows give a size; the values are once, few, many and, for expanded clones, a class.

j_call: TRBJ2-7; v_call: TRBV4-2; clone_size: NA; d_call: NA; cdr3_nt: TGTGCCAGCTCTTCCCTCGGCTCCTCCTACGAGCAGTACTTC; cdr3_aa: CASSSLGSSYEQYF
j_call: TRBJ2-7; v_call: TRBV12-3/TRBV12-4; clone_size: NA; d_call: TRBD1; cdr3_nt: TGTGCCAGCAGCCCGACAGGGTCTCGGAGCGAGCAGTACTTC; cdr3_aa: CASSPTGSRSEQYF
j_call: TRBJ1-2; v_call: TRBV19; clone_size: NA; d_call: TRBD1; cdr3_nt: TGTGCCAGTAGTATTGGACAGGGCCGGTACGGCTACACCTTC; cdr3_aa: CASSIGQGRYGYTF
j_call: TRBJ2-2; v_call: TRBV2; clone_size: NA; d_call: NA; cdr3_nt: TGTGCCAGTTATCGCCAGGCCGGGGAGCTGTTTTTT; cdr3_aa: CASYRQAGELFF
j_call: TRBJ2-5; v_call: TRBV6-2/TRBV6-3; clone_size: NA; d_call: NA; cdr3_nt: TGTGCCAGCAGTGCAGCGGCCCAAGAGACCCAGTACTTC; cdr3_aa: CASSAAAQETQYF
j_call: TRBJ2-3; v_call: TRBV7-9; clone_size: NA; d_call: NA; cdr3_nt: TGTGCCAGCAGCTGGACCGATACGCAGTATTTT; cdr3_aa: CASSWTDTQYF
j_call: TRBJ2-5; v_call: TRBV13; clone_size: NA; d_call: NA; cdr3_nt: TGTGCCAGCAGCTTAGATAGGGGGATTGTTGAGACCCAGTACTTC; cdr3_aa: CASSLDRGIVETQYF
j_call: TRBJ2-5; v_call: TRBV5-6; clone_size: NA; d_call: NA; cdr3_nt: TGTGCCAGCAGCTTGCCAGGGTTTTTTGAAGAGACCCAGTACTTC; cdr3_aa: CASSLPGFFEETQYF
j_call: TRBJ1-2; v_call: TRBV6-2/TRBV6-3; clone_size: NA; d_call: NA; cdr3_nt: TGTGCCAGCAGTTACGCGGACAGTCCCAGCTACACCTTC; cdr3_aa: CASSYADSPSYTF
j_call: TRBJ1-5; v_call: TRBV28; clone_size: NA; d_call: NA; cdr3_nt: TGTGCCAGCAGTTTTCAGATTTATCAGCCCCAGCATTTT; cdr3_aa: CASSFQIYQPQHF
j_call: TRBJ2-1; v_call: TRBV25-1; clone_size: NA; d_call: TRBD2; cdr3_nt: TGTGCCAGCAGTCACGGCGGGAGCTACAATGAGCAGTTCTTC; cdr3_aa: CASSHGGSYNEQFF
j_call: TRBJ2-3; v_call: TRBV24-1; clone_size: NA; d_call: TRBD2; cdr3_nt: TGTGCCACCAGTGATCCAGCGGGGGAGGCAGATACGCAGTATTTT; cdr3_aa: CATSDPAGEADTQYF
j_call: TRBJ2-2; v_call: TRBV5-1; clone_size: NA; d_call: NA; cdr3_nt: TGCGCCAGCAGCCCCGAATCGTGGGGCACCGGGGAGCTGTTTTTT; cdr3_aa: CASSPESWGTGELFF
j_call: TRBJ1-2; v_call: TRBV25-1; clone_size: NA; d_call: NA; cdr3_nt: TGTGCCAGCTCCCTGGGGGGACTATTGGATGGCTACACCTTC; cdr3_aa: CASSLGGLLDGYTF
j_call: TRBJ1-1; v_call: TRBV29-1; clone_size: NA; d_call: NA; cdr3_nt: TGCAGCGTCGTGTCCAGGACAGCTAACACTGAAGCTTTCTTT; cdr3_aa: CSVVSRTANTEAFF
j_call: TRBJ1-4; v_call: TRBV9; clone_size: NA; d_call: NA; cdr3_nt: TGTGCCAGCAGCGTCCAGGGTATAAATGAAAAACTGTTTTTT; cdr3_aa: CASSVQGINEKLFF
j_call: TRBJ1-1; v_call: TRBV9; clone_size: once; d_call: NA; cdr3_nt: TGTGCCAGCAGCGTCCTCCAGCGGGGGGGGCTCACTGAAGCTTTCTTT; cdr3_aa: CASSVLQRGGLTEAFF
j_call: TRBJ1-2; v_call: TRBV14; clone_size: NA; d_call: NA; cdr3_nt: TGTGCCAGCAGCCCCCGTCAGGGGAATGGCTACACCTTC; cdr3_aa: CASSPRQGNGYTF
j_call: TRBJ2-1; v_call: TRBV29-1; clone_size: once; d_call: TRBD2; cdr3_nt: TGCAGCGTTGAAGGGGTAGCGGGAGGGCCCCCGATAAACAATGAGCAGTTCTTC; cdr3_aa: CSVEGVAGGPPINNEQFF
j_call: TRBJ1-5; v_call: TRBV30; clone_size: few; d_call: TRBD1; cdr3_nt: TGTGCCTGGAGCCGACAGGGTTGGCGCAATCAGCCCCAGCATTTT; cdr3_aa: CAWSRQGWRNQPQHF
j_call: TRBJ1-6; v_call: TRBV2; clone_size: NA; d_call: NA; cdr3_nt: TGTGCCAGCAGGCGACTCTCCTCAGGGGCGAATTCACCCCTCCACTTT; cdr3_aa: CASRRLSSGANSPLHF
j_call: TRBJ1-1; v_call: TRBV6-5; clone_size: NA; d_call: NA; cdr3_nt: TGTGCCAGCACCGCGGGTATCCGGGGTACTGAAGCTTTCTTT; cdr3_aa: CASTAGIRGTEAFF
j_call: TRBJ1-1; v_call: TRBV7-2; clone_size: NA; d_call: NA; cdr3_nt: TGTGCCAGCAGCTCGGGGCACAGAAACACTGAAGCTTTCTTT; cdr3_aa: CASSSGHRNTEAFF
j_call: TRBJ1-3; v_call: TRBV7-9; clone_size: once; d_call: NA; cdr3_nt: TGTGCCAGCAGCTTAGCGCGCACCCTAAGACTCTCTGGAAACACCATATATTTT; cdr3_aa: CASSLARTLRLSGNTIYF
j_call: TRBJ1-6; v_call: TRBV20-1; clone_size: once; d_call: NA; cdr3_nt: TGCAGTGCTAGAGGACAGATTAATTCACCCCTCCACTTT; cdr3_aa: CSARGQINSPLHF
j_call: TRBJ1-6; v_call: TRBV3-1; clone_size: once; d_call: NA; cdr3_nt: TGTGCCAGCAGCCCCCAGGGCTCCTATAATTCACCCCCCCACTTT; cdr3_aa: CASSPQGSYNSPPHF
j_call: TRBJ2-2; v_call: TRBV4-3; clone_size: NA; d_call: NA; cdr3_nt: TGCGCCAGCAGCCAAGATTGGAATGCCGGGGAGCTGTTTTTT; cdr3_aa: CASSQDWNAGELFF
j_call: TRBJ1-1; v_call: TRBV3-1; clone_size: NA; d_call: TRBD1; cdr3_nt: TGTGCCAGCAGCCAAGCTCCAAGACAGGGGGCTTTCTTT; cdr3_aa: CASSQAPRQGAFF
j_call: TRBJ1-1; v_call: TRBV7-8; clone_size: NA; d_call: NA; cdr3_nt: TGTGCCAGCAGCTTATCCAGAGGGGAAGCTTTCTTT; cdr3_aa: CASSLSRGEAFF
j_call: TRBJ1-2; v_call: TRBV20-1; clone_size: NA; d_call: TRBD1; cdr3_nt: TGCAGTGCCGCCCCCTTGGGGACAGGGGCTGGGTTGGGCTACACCTTC; cdr3_aa: CSAAPLGTGAGLGYTF
j_call: TRBJ2-5; v_call: TRBV29-1; clone_size: NA; d_call: NA; cdr3_nt: TGCAGCGTGACCTATTGGGGCGAGACCCAGTACTTC; cdr3_aa: CSVTYWGETQYF
j_call: TRBJ2-5; v_call: TRBV5-4; clone_size: NA; d_call: TRBD1; cdr3_nt: TGTGCCAGCAGCCCCCCCGGGACAGGGGGCGAGACCCAGTACTTC; cdr3_aa: CASSPPGTGGETQYF
j_call: TRBJ1-1; v_call: TRBV20-1; clone_size: NA; d_call: NA; cdr3_nt: TGCAGTGCCGCGTGGGCCAGAAAGAACACTGAAGCTTTCTTT; cdr3_aa: CSAAWARKNTEAFF
j_call: TRBJ1-1; v_call: TRBV18; clone_size: NA; d_call: NA; cdr3_nt: TGTGCCAGCTCACCCCGCCCGGGCGACACTGAAGCTTTCTTT; cdr3_aa: CASSPRPGDTEAFF
j_call: TRBJ2-7; v_call: TRBV7-8; clone_size: NA; d_call: NA; cdr3_nt: TGTGCCAGCAGCTTAGGGCAGGGTTTCTCGGGAGAGCAGTACTTC; cdr3_aa: CASSLGQGFSGEQYF
j_call: TRBJ2-5; v_call: TRBV25-1; clone_size: few; d_call: TRBD2; cdr3_nt: TGTGCCAGCAGTTCTAGCGGGGGGCAAGAGACCCAGTACTTC; cdr3_aa: CASSSSGGQETQYF
j_call: TRBJ1-6; v_call: TRBV5-1; clone_size: NA; d_call: NA; cdr3_nt: TGCGCCAGCAGCTTCGGGGTCGGCGGGAATTCACCCCTCCACTTT; cdr3_aa: CASSFGVGGNSPLHF
j_call: TRBJ2-2; v_call: TRBV24-1; clone_size: NA; d_call: NA; cdr3_nt: TGTGCCACCAGTGATCCCGGTTCCGAATCGGGCGGGGAGCTGTTTTTT; cdr3_aa: CATSDPGSESGGELFF